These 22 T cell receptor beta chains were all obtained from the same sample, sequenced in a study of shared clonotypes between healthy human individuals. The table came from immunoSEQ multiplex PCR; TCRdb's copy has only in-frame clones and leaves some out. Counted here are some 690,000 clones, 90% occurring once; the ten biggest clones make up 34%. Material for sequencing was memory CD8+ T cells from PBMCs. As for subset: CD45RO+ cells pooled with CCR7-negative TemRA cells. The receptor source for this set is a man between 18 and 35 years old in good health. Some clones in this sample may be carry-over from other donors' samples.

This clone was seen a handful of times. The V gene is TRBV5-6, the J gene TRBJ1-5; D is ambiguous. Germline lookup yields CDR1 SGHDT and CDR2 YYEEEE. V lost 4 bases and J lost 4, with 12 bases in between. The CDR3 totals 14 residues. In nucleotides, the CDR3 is TGTGCCAGCAGCGGGAGCGTTAGGAATCAGCCCCAGCATTTT. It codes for CASSGSVRNQPQHF.

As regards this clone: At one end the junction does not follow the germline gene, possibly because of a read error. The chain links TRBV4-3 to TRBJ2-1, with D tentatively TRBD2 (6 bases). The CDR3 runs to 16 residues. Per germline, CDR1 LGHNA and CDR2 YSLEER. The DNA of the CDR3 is TGCGCCAGCAACCAAGGTGGGAGGTTCGACGGGAATGAGCAGTTCTTC. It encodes CASNQGGRFDGNEQFF.

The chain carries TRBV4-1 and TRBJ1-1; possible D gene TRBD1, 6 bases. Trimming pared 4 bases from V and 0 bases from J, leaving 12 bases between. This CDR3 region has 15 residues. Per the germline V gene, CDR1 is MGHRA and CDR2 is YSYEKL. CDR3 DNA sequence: TGCGCCAGCAGCCGGGGGCCAGGGATGAACACTGAAGCTTTCTTT. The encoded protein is CASSRGPGMNTEAFF.

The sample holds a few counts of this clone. The CDR3, as DNA: TGTGCCTGGAACAGCCAGGGGGGCACTGAAGCTTTCTTT. Residues: CAWNSQGGTEAFF. This rearrangement joins TRBV30 to TRBJ1-1, with 7 bases identical to TRBD1. This CDR3 contains 13 residues. Losses at the gene ends were 4 bases for V and 4 bases for J; bases not matched to a gene: 6. Per germline, CDR1 GTSNPN and CDR2 SVGIG (reference sequence).

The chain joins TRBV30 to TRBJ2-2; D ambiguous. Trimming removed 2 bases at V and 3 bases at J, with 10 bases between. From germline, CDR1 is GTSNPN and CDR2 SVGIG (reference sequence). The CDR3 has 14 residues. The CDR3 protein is CAWSYGRYTGELFF. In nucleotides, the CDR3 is TGTGCCTGGAGTTACGGACGGTACACCGGGGAGCTGTTTTTT.

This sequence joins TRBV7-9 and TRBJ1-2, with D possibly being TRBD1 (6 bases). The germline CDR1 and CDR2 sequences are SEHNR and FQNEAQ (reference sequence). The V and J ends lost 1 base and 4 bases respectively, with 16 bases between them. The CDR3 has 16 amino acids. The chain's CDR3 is CASSLGPGGAIYGYTF. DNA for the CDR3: TGTGCCAGCAGCTTAGGACCGGGGGGCGCAATCTATGGCTACACCTTC.

CDR3 in amino acids: CASSEARLGGYQFF. CDR3 nucleotide sequence: TGTGCCAGCAGTGAAGCGCGATTGGGGGGTTACCAGTTCTTC. This chain links TRBV6-1 with TRBJ2-1; a weak D match, TRBD2 (6 bases). The germline CDR1 and CDR2 sequences are MNHNS and SASEGT. This CDR3 comprises 14 residues. The V end lost 0 bases, the J end lost 13 bases, and 16 bases lay between the germline ends.

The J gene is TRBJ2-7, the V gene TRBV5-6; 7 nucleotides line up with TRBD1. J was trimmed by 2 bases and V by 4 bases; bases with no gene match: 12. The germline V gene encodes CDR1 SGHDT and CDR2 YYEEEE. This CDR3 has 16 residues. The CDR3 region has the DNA TGTGCCAGCAGCGTCGGGACAGCCCTTCCAACCTACGAGCAGTACTTC. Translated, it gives CASSVGTALPTYEQYF.

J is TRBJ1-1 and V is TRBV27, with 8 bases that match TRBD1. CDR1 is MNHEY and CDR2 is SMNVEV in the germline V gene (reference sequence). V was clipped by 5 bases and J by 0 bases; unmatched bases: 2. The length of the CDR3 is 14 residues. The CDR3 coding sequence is TGTGCCAGCAGTGACAGGGGAATGAACACTGAAGCTTTCTTT. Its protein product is CASSDRGMNTEAFF.

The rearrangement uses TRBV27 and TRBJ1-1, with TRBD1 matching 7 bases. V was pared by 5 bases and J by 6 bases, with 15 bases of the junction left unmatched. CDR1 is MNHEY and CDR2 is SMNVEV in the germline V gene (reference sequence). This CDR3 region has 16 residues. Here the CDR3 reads CASSREGGQWVSEAFF. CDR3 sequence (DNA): TGTGCCAGCAGTCGTGAGGGGGGACAGTGGGTCTCTGAAGCTTTCTTT.

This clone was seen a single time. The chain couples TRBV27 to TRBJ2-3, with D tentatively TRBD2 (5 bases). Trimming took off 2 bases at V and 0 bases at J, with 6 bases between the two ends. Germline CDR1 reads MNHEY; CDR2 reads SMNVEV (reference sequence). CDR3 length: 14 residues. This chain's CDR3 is CASSLPGSTDTQYF. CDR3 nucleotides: TGTGCCAGCAGTTTACCGGGGAGCACAGATACGCAGTATTTT.

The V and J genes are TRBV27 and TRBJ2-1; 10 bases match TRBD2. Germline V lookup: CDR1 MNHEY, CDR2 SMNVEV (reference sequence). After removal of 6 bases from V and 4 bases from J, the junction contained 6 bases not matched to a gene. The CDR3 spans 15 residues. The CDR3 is CASRIGLAVYNEQFF. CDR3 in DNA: TGTGCCAGCAGGATTGGACTAGCGGTTTACAATGAGCAGTTCTTC.

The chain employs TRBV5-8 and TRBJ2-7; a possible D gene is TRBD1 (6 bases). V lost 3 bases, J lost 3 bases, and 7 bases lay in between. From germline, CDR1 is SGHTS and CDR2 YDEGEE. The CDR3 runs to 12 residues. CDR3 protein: CASSWTVYEQYF. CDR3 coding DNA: TGTGCCAGCAGCTGGACAGTCTACGAGCAGTACTTC.

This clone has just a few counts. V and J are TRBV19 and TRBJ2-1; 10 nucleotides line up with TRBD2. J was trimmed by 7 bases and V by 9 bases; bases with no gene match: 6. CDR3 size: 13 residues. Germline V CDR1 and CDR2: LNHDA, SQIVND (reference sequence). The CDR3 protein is CASRLAGVNEQFF. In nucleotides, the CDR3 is TGTGCCAGCAGACTAGCGGGTGTGAATGAGCAGTTCTTC.

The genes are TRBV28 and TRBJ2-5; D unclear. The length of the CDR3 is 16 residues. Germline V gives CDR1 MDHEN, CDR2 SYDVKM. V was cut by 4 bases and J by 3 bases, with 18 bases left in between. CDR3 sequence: CASSSTALRNKETQYF. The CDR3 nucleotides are TGTGCCAGCAGTTCCACGGCCCTAAGAAACAAAGAGACCCAGTACTTC.

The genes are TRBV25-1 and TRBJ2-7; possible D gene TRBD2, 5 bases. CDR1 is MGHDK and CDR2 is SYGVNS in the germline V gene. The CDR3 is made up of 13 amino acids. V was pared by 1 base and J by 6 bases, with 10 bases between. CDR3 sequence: CASSESGGGEQYF. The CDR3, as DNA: TGTGCCAGCAGTGAATCTGGTGGAGGCGAGCAGTACTTC.

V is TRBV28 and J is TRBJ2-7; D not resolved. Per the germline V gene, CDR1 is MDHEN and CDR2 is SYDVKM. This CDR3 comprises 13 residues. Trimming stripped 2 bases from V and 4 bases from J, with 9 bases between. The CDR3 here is CASSLLVAYEQYF. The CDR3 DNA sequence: TGTGCCAGCAGTTTACTAGTGGCGTACGAGCAGTACTTC.

CDR3 loop: CASSFGPVSDNEQFF. Here the CDR3 DNA reads TGTGCCAGCAGCTTTGGTCCGGTGTCCGACAATGAGCAGTTCTTC. The gene calls are TRBV7-9 and TRBJ2-1; no firm D call. Trimming left V 3 bases short and J 5 bases short, with 14 bases between. This CDR3 region has 15 residues. Germline CDR1 and CDR2: SEHNR and FQNEAQ (reference sequence).

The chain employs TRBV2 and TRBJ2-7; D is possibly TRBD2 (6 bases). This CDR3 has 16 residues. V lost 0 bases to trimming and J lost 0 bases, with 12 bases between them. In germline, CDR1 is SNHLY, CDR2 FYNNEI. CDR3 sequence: CASSEAPGETSYEQYF. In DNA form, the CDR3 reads TGTGCCAGCAGTGAAGCGCCGGGAGAAACCTCCTACGAGCAGTACTTC. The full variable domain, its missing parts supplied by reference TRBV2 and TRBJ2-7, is EPEVTQTPSHQVTQMGQEVILRCVPISNHLYFYWYRQILGQKVEFLVSFYNNEISEKSEIFDDQFSVERPDGSNFTLKIRSTKLEDSAMYFCASSEAPGETSYEQYFGPGTRLTVT.

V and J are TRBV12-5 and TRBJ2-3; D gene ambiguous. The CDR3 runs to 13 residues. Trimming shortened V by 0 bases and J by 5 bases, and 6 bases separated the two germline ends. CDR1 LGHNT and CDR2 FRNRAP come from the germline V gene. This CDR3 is CASGLVPRDTQYF. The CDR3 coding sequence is TGTGCTAGTGGTTTGGTACCGAGAGATACGCAGTATTTT.

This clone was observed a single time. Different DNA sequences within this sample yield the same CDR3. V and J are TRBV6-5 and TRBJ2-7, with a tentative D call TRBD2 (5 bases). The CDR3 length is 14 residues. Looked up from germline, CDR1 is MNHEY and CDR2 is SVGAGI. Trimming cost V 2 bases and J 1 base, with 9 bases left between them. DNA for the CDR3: TGTGCCAGCAGTTACCTCGAGGGTTCCTACGAGCAGTACTTC. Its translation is CASSYLEGSYEQYF.

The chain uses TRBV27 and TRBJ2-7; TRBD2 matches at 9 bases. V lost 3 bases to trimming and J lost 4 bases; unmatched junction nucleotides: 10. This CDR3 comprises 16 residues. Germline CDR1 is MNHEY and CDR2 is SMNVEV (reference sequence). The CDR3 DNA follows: TGTGCCAGCAGTTTGGGAGCGGGAGGTGTAAGGTACGAGCAGTACTTC. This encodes CASSLGAGGVRYEQYF.